This T cell receptor beta chain derives from a study of regulatory T cells in long-lasting Graves disease (dated by TCRdb to the early 2020s). At the level of the whole study: Patients with newly diagnosed Graves' disease had been on antithyroid drugs for under 3 months. This study used TCR sequencing and RNA sequencing of peripheral blood to compare persistent Graves' disease patients against newly diagnosed Graves' disease patients. The study was conducted in China and was registered as a clinical trial. A total of around 35 samples underwent TCR sequencing: about 13 from persistent and roughly 20 from newly diagnosed Graves' disease patients. Study-wide findings and limitations: Because the primary lesion, thyroid tissue, could not be accessed, the study looked at peripheral blood alone. Persistent patients shared more public clonotypes among themselves (around 2,500) than newly diagnosed patients did (approximately 970). As a limitation, the authors acknowledged that the small sample size may reduce accuracy. Preferential use of TRBV28, TRBJ1-2 and TRBJ2-5 was observed in persistent disease, whereas TRBV20-1 and TRBJ2-1 were favored in newly diagnosed disease. Sequencing and analysis were restricted to the TCR beta chain. Persistent Graves' disease patients showed lower TCR Shannon entropy and fewer highly expanded clones than newly diagnosed patients, suggesting clonal expansion.

Libraries were made using multiplex PCR. The sample was run on an Illumina HiSeq 4000. iRepertoire HTBI primers and Arm-PCR amplification of CDR3 regions were used to construct TCR beta libraries. Gel purification was performed on PCR products prior to sequencing. The paper's processing steps were these. Gene usage analysis of CDR3 amino acid clonotypes used the approximately 56 TRBV and 14 to 15 TRBJ segments found across samples. Filtered high-quality paired reads were merged into contigs using COPE and FqMerger. BLAST was used to align contigs to the IMGT TRBV, TRBD and TRBJ reference genes, and CDR3 was defined following IMGT. Highly expanded clones were defined as clonotypes with a frequency above 0.1%. Shannon entropy was used to measure repertoire diversity, and the Gini coefficient was used to measure V-J evenness. Clonotypes shared by more than one individual were considered public. TCRdb cleaned the public reads at Q25 with fastp, built clones with MiXCR and kept in-frame beta chains. Here each entry gathers all rows of one CDR3 protein and keeps the most common genes and DNA. Here the V and J calls rest on TCRdb's processing, not on the authors' analysis. The sample data list 350,000 to 550,000 distinct CDR3 sequences, and 14% to 15% of these were observed just once. Together, the top ten hold approximately 16% of the sample.

The CDR3 goes from the cysteine to the phenylalanine over 14 residues. Only the CDR3 DNA is retained, 42 bases long and in frame from the first base. Via the germline V gene (reference sequence), CDR1 is DFQATT and CDR2 SNEGSKA. The junction shows trimming of 5 bases on V and 2 bases on J, and the gene matches do not reach 8 bases of it. The intended sense of this specimen's time point label: newly diagnosed GD, antithyroid drugs for less than 3 months. For both TCR sequencing and RNA sequencing, RNA was extracted from PBMCs in TRIzol. Graves' disease was diagnosed according to American Thyroid Association guidelines. Patients were recruited from an endocrinology department in Xi'an, China. From each patient, nine milliliters of peripheral blood was collected into an EDTA anticoagulant tube. Ficoll Paque Plus density gradient separation was used to isolate PBMCs, and no additional T cell sorting was done. An Agilent 2100 Bioanalyzer and agarose gel were used to check RNA quality, while a NanoDrop 2000 measured RNA concentration.

This clonotype occurred a few times. Its antigen specificity is not known. No qualities accompany the bases; no much larger clone lies one base away. The sample was also linked to a second study, of T cells in Graves' hyperthyroidism and ophthalmopathy. Per that second paper: Stable Graves' hyperthyroidism was defined as the absence of progression to ophthalmopathy over 18 months of follow-up. Hyperthyroidism patients were newly diagnosed, had a disease duration of under 2 months, and were aged 18 to 65 years. Any patient with an uncontrolled infection, another autoimmune disease, pregnancy or lactation was excluded. Diagnoses were established on the basis of clinical symptoms, serum thyroxine and TRAb, thyroid ultrasound, and orbital computed tomography. For the first round of RT-PCR on the TCR CDR3, the HTBI primer set was used together with the Qiagen OneStep RT-PCR kit. Most expanded thyroid clonotypes (frequency above 0.001) were also found in blood, which suggests that blood repertoires may mirror thyroid immune responses. A 13 V-J signature model separated ophthalmopathy from stable hyperthyroidism, with roughly 88% sensitivity and around 84% specificity in cross-validation and 80%/75% in testing. In validation, progression to ophthalmopathy was predicted by the model with nearly 71% sensitivity and 72.22% specificity, a median of approximately 6.5 months before onset. A discovery cohort of about 96 patients, about 43 with Graves' ophthalmopathy and about 58 with stable Graves' hyperthyroidism, was used to find distinguishing TCR V-J signatures. An independent validation cohort of around 19 hyperthyroidism patients and more than 15 patients who later progressed to ophthalmopathy tested prospective prediction of ophthalmopathy. The roughly 90 discovery patients were divided at random into training and test sets in a 7:3 ratio. In addition, the study compared T-cell repertoires in thyroid tissue and in blood from about six Graves' hyperthyroidism patients. After blood sampling, hyperthyroidism patients were treated with methimazole at a starting dose of 30 mg daily, and ophthalmopathy patients were treated with high-dose intravenous methylprednisolone. Libraries were constructed in a second round of multiplex PCR, after which size selection and purification were carried out. Libraries were sequenced paired-end with 100 bp reads on an Illumina HiSeq2000. SOAPnuke was used to process the raw data, with reads discarded if the reads contained adapters or uncalled bases, had a mean Phred below 15, or lacked an exact constant-primer or identifier match. COPE v1.2.5 was used to merge high-quality paired reads, and clonotypes were defined as unique nucleotide sequences. MiTCR v1.1 was used to align the clonotypes against IMGT TRBV, TRBD and TRBJ reference segments. Only V-J combinations with frequency above 0.0001, covering approximately 99% of repertoires, were analysed. The TCS score was defined as the ratio of F50 (clonal expansion) to E x V (chaos), calculated using BLOSUM62-based TCRdist between CDR3 peptides within each V-J. Welch's t-statistics and random forest reduced 450 to 600 V-J features to under 15, which were used in a naive Bayes classifier (R e1071). Sample size was not statistically predetermined, and investigators were not blinded to group allocation. The paper describes TCR Vbeta CDR3 sequencing of 120 to 150 peripheral blood samples, made up of about 40 ophthalmopathy patients, 70 to 80 hyperthyroidism patients and roughly 17 progressor patients.

The sample was peripheral blood mononuclear cells (PBMCs), taken at new diagnosis, from a patient treated with antithyroid drugs. The sequence is built from TRBV20-1 and TRBJ1-1; TRBD1 fits 7 bases in the junction. This clonotype was obtained from a woman in her 30s with Graves disease. Donor details come from another sample of the same person, matched by shared clones. The sequenced DNA is TGCAGTGCTTTAGGACAGGTTTTTAACACTGAAGCTTTCTTT. Its translation reads: CSALGQVFNTEAFF.